These 3 T cell receptor beta chains were all obtained from the same sample, sequenced in a study of blood T cell repertoires in COVID-19. Some clones are missing from TCRdb's copy, which holds only in-frame ones; the method was immunoSEQ multiplex PCR. This table has about 190,000 clones, around 79% appearing once. The sample was peripheral blood. These receptor sequences come from a woman between 45 and 60 years old with acute or convalescent COVID-19.

The chain couples TRBV19 to TRBJ1-4; 9 positions agree with TRBD1. Germline CDR1 reads LNHDA; CDR2 reads SQIVND (reference sequence). V trimming: 5 bases; J trimming: 8 bases; junction bases outside the gene matches: 12. This CDR3 has 16 amino acids. CDR3 sequence: CASSPGSGQGREKLFF. CDR3 DNA sequence: TGTGCCAGTAGTCCCGGATCGGGACAGGGCAGGGAAAAACTGTTTTTT.

This chain joins TRBV6-2 or TRBV6-3 and TRBJ2-3; D not certain. The germline V gene has CDR1 MNHEY and CDR2 SVGEGT. CDR3 length: 13 residues. V lost 4 bases and J 1 base, leaving 6 bases between the germline ends. Here the CDR3 DNA reads TGTGCCAGCAGTTTCCCCGGCACAGATACGCAGTATTTT. Residues: CASSFPGTDTQYF.

V gene TRBV18 combines with J gene TRBJ2-2, with TRBD1 identical over 9 bases. Germline V gives CDR1 KGHSH, CDR2 LQKENI. This CDR3 has 18 amino acids. J gave up 4 bases and V 2 bases, and 11 bases lay outside the gene matches. CDR3 amino acids: CASSPASPGTGPTGELFF. CDR3 DNA: TGTGCCAGCTCACCAGCTTCCCCCGGGACAGGGCCCACCGGGGAGCTGTTTTTT.